A selection of T cell receptor beta chains follows, all from one sample in a study of molecular identifiers for immune sequencing clone quantification. TCRdb passed the PCR reads through MiXCR, listing each CDR3 protein once. This repertoire shows over 90,000 distinct CDR3 sequences, 35% found once; its top ten account for about 9.1%. Sequenced input: naive CD8+ T cells from blood, with Jurkat cell RNA spiked in. Receptors were obtained from a human donor in good health. Some libraries in this study had Jurkat cell RNA spiked in. CDR3s include the opening cysteine and the closing phenylalanine or tryptophan. A D gene is named only where the DNA matches it firmly. Some rows mark clone size as missing; the rest say once, few, many or name a class of expanded clone.

cdr3_aa: CASSPLAPSEQFF
cdr3_nt: TGTGCCAGCAGCCCCCTAGCTCCTAGTGAGCAGTTCTTC
j_call: TRBJ2-1
clone_size: many
d_call: NA
v_call: TRBV9

cdr3_aa: CASSLTRVPTIEQFF
cdr3_nt: TGCGCCAGCAGCCTTACTAGGGTACCCACAATTGAGCAGTTCTTC
j_call: TRBJ2-1
clone_size: NA
d_call: NA
v_call: TRBV4-3

cdr3_aa: CASSAGDREDTQYF
cdr3_nt: TGTGCCAGCAGCGCTGGGGACAGAGAGGATACGCAGTATTTT
j_call: TRBJ2-3
clone_size: few
d_call: TRBD1
v_call: TRBV9

cdr3_aa: CASSYMGALEQFF
cdr3_nt: TGTGCCAGCAGTTACATGGGGGCGCTTGAGCAGTTCTTC
j_call: TRBJ2-1
clone_size: few
d_call: NA
v_call: TRBV6-5

cdr3_aa: CASSLTGGLTDTQYF
cdr3_nt: TGTGCCAGCAGTCTCACAGGGGGCCTCACAGATACGCAGTATTTT
j_call: TRBJ2-3
clone_size: many
d_call: TRBD1
v_call: TRBV28

cdr3_aa: CASSLRLAGPDTQYF
cdr3_nt: TGTGCCAGCAGCTTAAGACTAGCGGGACCAGATACGCAGTATTTT
j_call: TRBJ2-3
clone_size: many
d_call: TRBD2
v_call: TRBV11-2

cdr3_aa: CATSDLPGPRRYNEQIF
cdr3_nt: TGTGCCACCAGTGATTTACCGGGCCCAAGGCGCTACAATGAGCAGATCTTC
j_call: TRBJ2-1
clone_size: NA
d_call: NA
v_call: TRBV24-1

cdr3_aa: CASSQDRTTATEAFF
cdr3_nt: TGCGCCAGCAGCCAAGATCGGACTACGGCCACTGAAGCTTTCTTT
j_call: TRBJ1-1
clone_size: NA
d_call: NA
v_call: TRBV4-1

cdr3_aa: CASSYSLGDTQYF
cdr3_nt: TGTGCCAGCAGTTACTCTCTGGGTGATACGCAGTATTTT
j_call: TRBJ2-3
clone_size: NA
d_call: NA
v_call: TRBV6-6

cdr3_aa: CASSLIDEQFF
cdr3_nt: TGTGCCAGCAGCTTAATCGATGAGCAGTTCTTC
j_call: TRBJ2-1
clone_size: many
d_call: NA
v_call: TRBV11-2

cdr3_aa: CSGQREDYYNEQFF
cdr3_nt: TGCAGTGGTCAGCGGGAGGATTACTACAATGAGCAGTTCTTC
j_call: TRBJ2-1
clone_size: NA
d_call: TRBD2
v_call: TRBV20-1

cdr3_aa: CATSREGGYQPQHF
cdr3_nt: TGTGCCACCAGCAGAGAAGGGGGCTACCAGCCCCAGCATTTT
j_call: TRBJ1-5
clone_size: few
d_call: TRBD1
v_call: TRBV15

cdr3_aa: CASSEAPIGGELFF
cdr3_nt: TGTGCCAGCAGTGAAGCCCCCATCGGCGGGGAGCTGTTTTTT
j_call: TRBJ2-2
clone_size: few
d_call: NA
v_call: TRBV2

cdr3_aa: CASSLSLAGVSRADTQYF
cdr3_nt: TGTGCCAGCAGTTTATCACTAGCGGGCGTCTCACGGGCAGATACGCAGTATTTT
j_call: TRBJ2-3
clone_size: few
d_call: TRBD2
v_call: TRBV27

cdr3_aa: CASSLVRAGNTDTQYF
cdr3_nt: TGTGCCAGCAGCTTAGTTCGAGCGGGAAACACAGATACGCAGTATTTT
j_call: TRBJ2-3
clone_size: many
d_call: TRBD2
v_call: TRBV7-8

cdr3_aa: CASSSRDTTYEQYF
cdr3_nt: TGTGCCAGCAGTTCAAGGGACACTACCTACGAGCAGTACTTC
j_call: TRBJ2-7
clone_size: few
d_call: NA
v_call: TRBV28

cdr3_aa: CASSEPETQYF
cdr3_nt: TGTGCCAGCAGTGAACCAGAGACCCAGTACTTC
j_call: TRBJ2-5
clone_size: many
d_call: NA
v_call: TRBV25-1

cdr3_aa: CANSPGTGGEQFF
cdr3_nt: TGTGCCAACAGCCCAGGGACAGGCGGTGAGCAGTTCTTC
j_call: TRBJ2-1
clone_size: NA
d_call: TRBD1
v_call: TRBV7-8